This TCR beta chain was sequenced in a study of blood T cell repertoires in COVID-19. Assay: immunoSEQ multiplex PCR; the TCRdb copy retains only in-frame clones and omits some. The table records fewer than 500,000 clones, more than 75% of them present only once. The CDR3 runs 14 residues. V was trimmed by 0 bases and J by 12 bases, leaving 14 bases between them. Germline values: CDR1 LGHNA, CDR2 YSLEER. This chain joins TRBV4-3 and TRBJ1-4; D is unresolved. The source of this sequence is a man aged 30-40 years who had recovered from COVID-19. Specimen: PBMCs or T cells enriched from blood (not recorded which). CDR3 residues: CASSQDRSGLELFF. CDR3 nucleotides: TGCGCCAGCAGCCAAGATAGGTCGGGGTTGGAACTGTTTTTT.